Sequencing of this T cell receptor (beta chain) was carried out in a study of HIV-infected patients and healthy controls. The CDR3 covers 15 residues. The V and J ends lost 3 bases and 4 bases respectively, with 15 bases between them. Germline CDR1 MNHEY, CDR2 SMNVEV (reference sequence). TCRdb independently ran MiXCR on the 5' RACE reads; one entry per CDR3 protein. The table shows around 62,000 distinct CDR3 sequences, with over 15% occurring only once. The TCR was taken from a human donor in good health. Sequenced material: CD4+ T cells from blood. The chain links TRBV27 to TRBJ1-1; tentative D call: TRBD1 (6 bases). CDR3 bases: TGTGCCAGCAGTTTGGCCAGCCAGGGGATCACTGAAGCTTTCTTT. Protein sequence: CASSLASQGITEAFF.